Here is one TCR beta chain with its context. The data were produced by immunoSEQ multiplex PCR, yet TCRdb's version contains in-frame clones alone and is incomplete. The data show 2,000 to 2,500 clones, with 72% seen just once and around a fifth held by the top ten. J was trimmed by 0 bases and V by 2 bases; bases with no gene match: 11. CDR3 size: 18 residues. Germline V gives CDR1 SGHKS, CDR2 YYEKEE (reference sequence). The sample is drawn from a study of tumour-infiltrating T cells in Burkitt lymphoma. Turning to the study itself: Repertoire clonality predicted overall and progression-free survival.

The source of this sequence is a human donor with diffuse large B-cell lymphoma. The chain employs TRBV5-5 and TRBJ2-4; 7 bases are shared with TRBD1. Input material: tumor tissue. In nucleotides, the CDR3 is TGTGCCAGCAGCTTCGGGACAGAAATGTTCGAAGCCAAAAACATTCAGTACTTC. It specifies CASSFGTEMFEAKNIQYF. The variable domain in full, completed from reference TRBV5-5 and TRBJ2-4, reads DAGVTQSPTHLIKTRGQQVTLRCSPISGHKSVSWYQQVLGQGPQFIFQYYEKEERGRGNFPDRFSARQFPNYSSELNVNALLLGDSALYLCASSFGTEMFEAKNIQYFGAGTRLSVL.